Sequencing of this T cell receptor beta chain was carried out in a study of naive and memory T cell subsets. Two oligonucleotides, mixed equimolar, formed the beta constant-region primer covering TRBC1 and TRBC2. Four rounds of PCR amplified the ligated cDNA using nested alpha and beta constant-region primers plus SP2. One entry per CDR3 protein results from TCRdb running MiXCR on the UMI-ligation and nested PCR reads. The sample holds fewer than 3,500 distinct CDR3 sequences; roughly 5.6% are singletons and the top ten take around a third. Study-level results: In CD4 and CD8 cells, diversity dropped from naive through EMRA.

Trimming removed 4 bases at V and 5 bases at J, with 24 bases between. Germline CDR1 MDHEN, CDR2 SYDVKM. The CDR3 spans 18 residues. CD4+ T cell IFNgamma after overnight CMV lysate exposure gave donor CMV status. Cells stained for CD3, CD4, CD8, CD45RA, CD27 and viability were sorted into four CD45RA/CD27 subsets. Effector memory cells were sorted as CD45RA-CD27-, EMRA cells as CD45RA+CD27-. By its share, this clonotype is medium-sized. Its antigen is not known. The sample was CD4+ TEMRA cells from blood. Subset specified: effector memory re-expressing CD45RA, CD45RA+ CD27-. The source of this sequence is a human donor in good health. This chain links TRBV28 with TRBJ2-1; tentatively, D is TRBD2 (7 bases). CDR3 coding DNA: TGTGCCAGCAGTTCAACCCTGGGGGGGGCGCAAAGGAACAATGAGCAGTTCTTC. It translates to CASSSTLGGAQRNNEQFF.